Listed below are T cell receptor beta chains from one sample, sequenced in a study of blood T cell repertoires in COVID-19. Only in-frame clones appear in the TCRdb table, and some are missing; sequencing was by immunoSEQ multiplex PCR. Among some 200,000 clones listed, over 75% were seen once. Sequencing input: peripheral blood. Source of these receptors: a man at least 80 years old with acute or convalescent COVID-19. Both conserved end residues are part of each CDR3. A D gene is named only where the DNA matches it firmly. Clone size, where shown, is once, few, many, or a class for clones that have expanded.

j_gene | d_gene | abundance | v_gene | CDR3nt | CDR3aa
TRBJ1-5 | NA | NA | TRBV21-1 | TGTGCCAGCAGCAAAGGAAGAGGTAGCCTCAATCAGCCCCAGCATTTT | CASSKGRGSLNQPQHF
TRBJ1-5 | NA | once | TRBV10-1 | TGCGCCAGCAGTGGGTCTGGGCTCAGCAATCAGCCCCAGCATTTT | CASSGSGLSNQPQHF
TRBJ2-1 | NA | NA | TRBV27 | TGTGCCAGCAGTTTATCGGTGGGACTGGCTTGGGATGAGCAGTTCTTC | CASSLSVGLAWDEQFF
TRBJ1-2 | TRBD1 | NA | TRBV18 | TGTGCCAGCTCAGAAAAACAGGGGGCGTATTATGGCTACACCTTC | CASSEKQGAYYGYTF
TRBJ2-2 | TRBD2 | NA | TRBV27 | TGTGCCAGCAGTTCAACCCCCGGGACTAGGCCCGGGGAGCTGTTTTTT | CASSSTPGTRPGELFF
TRBJ2-7 | NA | NA | TRBV18 | TGTGCCAGCTCACCACCTCACGCAGTCTACGAGCAGTACTTC | CASSPPHAVYEQYF
TRBJ2-2 | NA | NA | TRBV4-2 | TGTGCCAGCAGCCCAGACTTTGGACTCGTCGGGGCCGGGGAGCTGTTTTTT | CASSPDFGLVGAGELFF
TRBJ2-2 | NA | once | TRBV18 | TGTGCCAGCTCACCCGGACAGCACACCGGGGAGCTGTTTTTT | CASSPGQHTGELFF
TRBJ2-2 | TRBD1 | NA | TRBV18 | TGTGCCAGCTCACCGCAAACAGGGGCGAACACCGGGGAGCTGTTTTTT | CASSPQTGANTGELFF
TRBJ2-6 | NA | NA | TRBV12-5 | TGTGCTAGTGGTTTGGTACCGCTGGCGGGTATTTGGGCCAACGTCCTGACTTTC | CASGLVPLAGIWANVLTF
TRBJ2-2 | NA | NA | TRBV4-1 | TGCGCCAGCAATAAACAGGGTAACACCGGGGAGCTGTTTTTT | CASNKQGNTGELFF
TRBJ2-7 | NA | NA | TRBV7-6 | TGTGCCAGCAGCCCGCAGGGTTTCGCTTACGAGCAGTACTTC | CASSPQGFAYEQYF
TRBJ2-1 | NA | NA | TRBV27 | TGTGCCAGCGGTAATCGACAGGATCAGTTCTTC | CASGNRQDQFF
TRBJ2-5 | TRBD1 | NA | TRBV9 | TGTGCCAGCAGCGTTGCGACAGGGGGATTGGAGACCCAGTACTTC | CASSVATGGLETQYF
TRBJ2-1 | TRBD1 | once | TRBV28 | TGTGCCAGCAGCCAGGACAGGGTAAACAATGAGCAGTTCTTC | CASSQDRVNNEQFF
TRBJ2-1 | TRBD1 | NA | TRBV5-1 | TGCGCCAGCAGCTTGGGGGTACAGGGGGCCGATGAGCAGTTCTTC | CASSLGVQGADEQFF
TRBJ2-5 | TRBD2 | NA | TRBV28 | TGTGCCAGCAGTTATAGCGGGAGGCAAGAGACCCAGTACTTC | CASSYSGRQETQYF
TRBJ1-2 | TRBD1 | few | TRBV7-2 | TGTGCCAGCAGCGCCCGACAGGGGGCTGATGGCTACACCTTC | CASSARQGADGYTF
TRBJ2-2 | TRBD2 | NA | TRBV7-8 | TGTGCCAGCAGCCGAGGCCGACTAGCGGACACCGGGGAGCTGTTTTTT | CASSRGRLADTGELFF
TRBJ1-2 | NA | NA | TRBV5-1 | TGCGCCAGCAGCTTGGTGGCAGGGGAATATGGCTACACCTTC | CASSLVAGEYGYTF
TRBJ2-5 | NA | NA | TRBV18 | TGTGCCAGCTTCCCGGCGGGGGAGACCCAGTACTTC | CASFPAGETQYF
TRBJ2-2 | NA | NA | TRBV5-1 | TGCGCCAGCAGCTTGGTGGTGGGAGAGGGGAACACCGGGGAGCTGTTTTTT | CASSLVVGEGNTGELFF
TRBJ1-5 | NA | NA | TRBV30 | TGTGCCTGGAGTGCTCCAGGGCGAGGAAACGCCCAGCATTTT | CAWSAPGRGNAQHF
TRBJ1-5 | TRBD1 | NA | TRBV6-2/TRBV6-3 | TGTGCCAGCAGTTACAGAGACAGGGCTGGTCAGCCCCAGCATTTT | CASSYRDRAGQPQHF
TRBJ1-2 | TRBD1 | NA | TRBV6-5 | TGTGCCAGCAGTTGGAGACAGGGGTCTGGCTACACCTTC | CASSWRQGSGYTF